The 6 T cell receptor beta chains listed next were all sequenced from one sample in a study of blood T cell repertoires in COVID-19. Clones were sequenced by immunoSEQ multiplex PCR, and TCRdb holds only the in-frame ones, with some missing. This table holds 150,000 or so clones, 82% found once. Sequencing was carried out using peripheral blood. These TCRs come from a human donor with acute or convalescent COVID-19. The donor label of this sample is uncertain.

In its sample, this clone was seen once. The chain has TRBV3-1 (or the pseudogene TRBV3-2) and TRBJ1-2, with 10 bases aligning to TRBD1. Per germline, CDR1 LGHDT and CDR2 YNNKEL (reference sequence). Unmatched junction bases numbered 6, after V lost 4 bases and J lost 4 bases. The CDR3 totals 15 residues. CDR3 sequence: CASSPTGGYGYGYTF. Written as DNA, the CDR3 is TGTGCCAGCAGCCCGACAGGGGGCTACGGCTATGGCTACACCTTC.

This chain links TRBV6-5 with TRBJ1-6; D remains unclear. The CDR3 covers 14 residues. CDR1 is MNHEY and CDR2 is SVGAGI in the germline V gene. V was pared by 5 bases and J by 10 bases, with 15 bases between. The CDR3 region is CASSPMGEASPLHF. CDR3 coding DNA: TGTGCCAGCAGTCCAATGGGAGAGGCATCACCCCTCCACTTT.

The chain combines TRBV4-2 with TRBJ2-7; D is possibly TRBD1 (5 bases). The CDR3 is made up of 15 amino acids. Germline V gene lookup returns CDR1 LGHNA and CDR2 YNFKEQ. The V and J ends lost 0 bases and 3 bases respectively, with 12 bases between them. Here the CDR3 DNA reads TGTGCCAGCAGCCAAGACCCCGACCAGGGCTACGAGCAGTACTTC. Translating it yields CASSQDPDQGYEQYF.

The chain recombines TRBV6-5 with TRBJ2-1; the match to TRBD2 covers 11 bases. Germline-derived CDR1 and CDR2 are MNHEY and SVGAGI. This CDR3 has 15 residues. V shed 5 bases, J shed 6 bases, and the junction held 6 bases outside the gene matches. The chain's CDR3 is CASSLAGGSGNEQFF. The CDR3 DNA is TGTGCCAGCAGTCTAGCGGGGGGCTCGGGCAATGAGCAGTTCTTC.

The chain is built from TRBV3-1 (or the pseudogene TRBV3-2) and TRBJ1-5; TRBD1 matches 7 bases. Germline values: CDR1 LGHDT, CDR2 YNNKEL (reference sequence). The CDR3 is made up of 15 amino acids. The V and J ends lost 0 bases and 9 bases, in that order; junction bases with no gene match: 8. The CDR3 region has the DNA TGTGCCAGCAGCCAAGAGAACAGGGGTACCTGGCCCCAGCATTTT. It yields the protein CASSQENRGTWPQHF.

The V and J genes are TRBV4-1 and TRBJ2-2; TRBD2 is a possible D gene (5 bases). This CDR3 contains 18 residues. V dropped 3 bases and J dropped 2 bases, with 19 bases sitting between them. CDR1 and CDR2 from the germline V gene are MGHRA and YSYEKL. CDR3 DNA sequence: TGCGCCAGCAGCCACTATCTATTGGTCGGGGTTAACACCGGGGAGCTGTTTTTT. Its protein is CASSHYLLVGVNTGELFF.